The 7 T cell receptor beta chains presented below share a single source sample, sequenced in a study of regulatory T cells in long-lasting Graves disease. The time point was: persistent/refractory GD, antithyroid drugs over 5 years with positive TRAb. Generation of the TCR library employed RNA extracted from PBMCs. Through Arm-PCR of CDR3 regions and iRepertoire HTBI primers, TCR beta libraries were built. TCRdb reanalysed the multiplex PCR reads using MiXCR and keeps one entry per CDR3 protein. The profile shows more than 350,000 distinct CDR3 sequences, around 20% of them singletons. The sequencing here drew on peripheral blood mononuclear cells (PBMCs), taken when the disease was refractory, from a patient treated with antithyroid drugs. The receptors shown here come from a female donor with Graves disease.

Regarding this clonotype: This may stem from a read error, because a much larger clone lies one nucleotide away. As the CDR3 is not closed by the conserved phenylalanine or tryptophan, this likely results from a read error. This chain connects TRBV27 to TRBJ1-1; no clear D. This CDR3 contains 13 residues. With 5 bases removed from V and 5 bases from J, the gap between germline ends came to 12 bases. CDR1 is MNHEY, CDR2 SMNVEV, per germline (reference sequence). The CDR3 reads CASSTVSSTEAFL. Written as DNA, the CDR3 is TGTGCCAGCAGTACCGTTTCTAGTACTGAAGCTTTCCTT.

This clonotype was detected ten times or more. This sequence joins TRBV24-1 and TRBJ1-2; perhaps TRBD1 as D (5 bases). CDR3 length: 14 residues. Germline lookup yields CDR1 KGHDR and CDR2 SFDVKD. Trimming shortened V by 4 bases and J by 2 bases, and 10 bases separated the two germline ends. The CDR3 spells CATSEPTANYGYTF. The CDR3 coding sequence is TGTGCCACCAGTGAACCGACAGCAAACTATGGCTACACCTTC.

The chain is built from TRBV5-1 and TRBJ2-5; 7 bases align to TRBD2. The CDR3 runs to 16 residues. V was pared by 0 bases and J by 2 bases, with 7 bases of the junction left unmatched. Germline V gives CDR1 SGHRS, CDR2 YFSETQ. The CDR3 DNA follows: TGCGCCAGCAGCTTGGGCGGGGGTAGCGGACAAGAGACCCAGTACTTC. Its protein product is CASSLGGGSGQETQYF.

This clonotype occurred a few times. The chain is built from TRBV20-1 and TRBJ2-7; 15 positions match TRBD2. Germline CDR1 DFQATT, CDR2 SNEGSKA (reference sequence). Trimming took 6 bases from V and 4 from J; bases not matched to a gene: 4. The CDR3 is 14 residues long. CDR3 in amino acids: CSAPGTSGRYEQYF. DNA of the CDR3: TGCAGTGCCCCGGGGACTAGCGGGAGGTACGAGCAGTACTTC.

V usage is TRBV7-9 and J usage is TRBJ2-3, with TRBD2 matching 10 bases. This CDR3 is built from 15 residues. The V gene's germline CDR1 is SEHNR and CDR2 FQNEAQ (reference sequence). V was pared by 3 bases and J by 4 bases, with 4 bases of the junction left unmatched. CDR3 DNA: TGTGCCAGCAGCTTTGGACTAGCGGTGGCAGATACGCAGTATTTT. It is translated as CASSFGLAVADTQYF.

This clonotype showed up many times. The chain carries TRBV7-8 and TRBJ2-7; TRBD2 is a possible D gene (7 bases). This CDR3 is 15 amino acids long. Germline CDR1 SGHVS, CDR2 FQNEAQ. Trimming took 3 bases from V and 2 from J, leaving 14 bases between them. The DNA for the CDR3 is TGTGCCAGCAGCTTCCCGGGGGGCATAGCCTACGAGCAGTACTTC. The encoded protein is CASSFPGGIAYEQYF.

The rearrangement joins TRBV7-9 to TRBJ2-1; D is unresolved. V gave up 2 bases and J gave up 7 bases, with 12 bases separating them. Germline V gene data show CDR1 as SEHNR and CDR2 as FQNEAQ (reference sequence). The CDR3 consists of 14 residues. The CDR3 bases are TGTGCCAGCAGCTTACACGAACAGCAAAATGAGCAGTTCTTC. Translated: CASSLHEQQNEQFF.